Here is one TCR beta chain with its context. The antigen is not known. The data were obtained in a study of cytomegalovirus exposure and HLA in healthy donors. TCRdb's table, derived via immunoSEQ multiplex PCR, lists solely in-frame clones and lacks some. The table lists 150,000 or so clones, around four fifths of them singletons. Whole-study findings and limits: The study put 160 or so TCR beta chains on its list as cytomegalovirus-associated.

The material sequenced was PBMCs. The TCR originated in a man aged 30 to 39 in good health and CMV-seropositive.

The CDR3 spells CASSYSNGQNYGYTF. The CDR3 coding sequence is TGTGCCAGCAGTTACTCGAATGGGCAGAACTATGGCTACACCTTC. The gene calls are TRBV6-5 and TRBJ1-2; D remains unclear. CDR1 and CDR2 from the germline V gene are MNHEY and SVGAGI. This CDR3 region has 15 residues. Deletions cut 0 bases from V and 2 bases from J, with 10 bases between.